This T cell receptor beta chain was profiled in a study of human T cells and chemical hapten exposure. Broader study findings: Expanded TCRs grouped into significantly more large CDR3 similarity clusters than controls produced.

V lost 1 base and J 3 bases, leaving 19 bases between the germline ends. Germline CDR1 SGHTA, CDR2 FQGNSA. This CDR3 contains 17 residues. Each CDR3 protein gets one entry after TCRdb re-called the RACE reads with MiXCR. The sample holds around 380,000 distinct CDR3 sequences, approximately 4.4% seen once. Time point meaning: patch test 1, 2 weeks after DPC sensitization. Treatment meaning: therapeutic diphenylcyclopropenone sensitization with weekly scalp DPC. Unfractionated whole blood served as the source for total RNA extraction. This clonotype was seen ten or more times. The antigen is not known. This sample comprised whole blood, obtained in connection with sensitization to the hapten diphenylcyclopropenone (DPC). The sequence derives from a woman between 45 and 65 years old with alopecia areata. Some clones in this sample may be carry-over from other donors' samples. V and J are TRBV7-2 and TRBJ2-7; D might be TRBD2 (6 bases). The CDR3 sequence is CASSLGGVRDFLYEQYF. The CDR3 DNA reads as TGTGCCAGCAGCTTAGGGGGAGTAAGGGACTTCCTCTACGAGCAGTACTTC.